This record covers a single T cell receptor beta chain. This entry comes from a study of T cells in Graves' hyperthyroidism and ophthalmopathy. The CDR3 runs to 17 residues. V shed 5 bases, J shed 4 bases, and the junction held 11 bases outside the gene matches. From germline, CDR1 is SNHLY and CDR2 FYNNEI. RNA transcripts provided the source from which TCR beta CDR3 regions were amplified. Primed by the HTBI set, a first-round RT-PCR was run on the TCR CDR3. TCRdb itself ran the multiplex PCR reads through MiXCR, one entry per CDR3 protein. The sample lists about 640,000 distinct CDR3 sequences; roughly 15% were seen once.

This receptor was obtained from a woman in her 50s with Graves' ophthalmopathy. The J gene is TRBJ2-1, the V gene TRBV2; 10 nucleotides match TRBD2. Sequences were obtained from blood. CDR3 in DNA: TGTGCCAGCAGTCGTTCCACTAGCGGGGAAAATTACAATGAGCAGTTCTTC. It codes for CASSRSTSGENYNEQFF.